This entry lists 17 T cell receptor beta chains sequenced from one sample in a study of blood T cell repertoires in COVID-19. Clones were sequenced by immunoSEQ multiplex PCR, and TCRdb holds only the in-frame ones, with some missing. The profile covers 27,000 or so clones, with 65% to 90% appearing a single time and around 1.8% taken by the ten largest. The sequencing input was peripheral blood. These receptors originate from a man at least 80 years old with active or convalescent COVID-19.

The V call is TRBV4-1, the J call TRBJ1-3; no clear D gene. The CDR3 covers 15 residues. Trimming took 7 bases from V and 1 from J, leaving 14 bases between them. Germline CDR1 and CDR2: MGHRA and YSYEKL. The CDR3, as DNA: TGCGCCAGCACCAGAGGGCAAGGGTCTGGAAACACCATATATTTT. It specifies CASTRGQGSGNTIYF.

The chain is built from TRBV11-2 and TRBJ1-2; a possible D gene is TRBD1 (5 bases). Germline V gene lookup returns CDR1 SGHAT and CDR2 FQNNGV. This CDR3 comprises 12 residues. V lost 5 bases, J lost 7 bases, and 11 bases lay in between. The CDR3 DNA sequence: TGTGCCAGCAGCCCGGCAGGGTCTGGCTACACCTTC. It yields the protein CASSPAGSGYTF. Variable domain in full (rest from reference TRBV11-2 and TRBJ1-2): EAGVAQSPRYKIIEKRQSVAFWCNPISGHATLYWYQQILGQGPKLLIQFQNNGVVDDSQLPKDRFSAERLKGVDSTLKIQPAKLEDSAVYLCASSPAGSGYTFGSGTRLTVV.

The chain uses TRBV7-8 and TRBJ2-3, with D possibly TRBD2 on 5 matching bases. Germline assignment: CDR1 SGHVS and CDR2 FQNEAQ. The CDR3 contains 13 residues. The V and J ends lost 5 bases and 2 bases respectively, with 8 bases between them. The CDR3 protein is CASSPGFTDTQYF. CDR3 sequence (DNA): TGTGCCAGCAGCCCGGGGTTCACAGATACGCAGTATTTT. The complete variable domain, with remaining parts taken from reference TRBV7-8 and TRBJ2-3, reads GAGVSQSPRYKVAKRGQDVALRCDPISGHVSLFWYQQALGQGPEFLTYFQNEAQLDKSGLPSDRFFAERPEGSVSTLKIQRTQQEDSAVYLCASSPGFTDTQYFGPGTRLTVL.

This clone was counted once. This sequence joins TRBV5-5 and TRBJ2-3, with TRBD1 identical over 7 bases. V dropped 0 bases and J dropped 0; count of bases not matched to a gene: 4. The germline gives CDR1 SGHKS, CDR2 YYEKEE (reference sequence). CDR3 size: 16 residues. In DNA form, the CDR3 reads TGTGCCAGCAGCTTGGTTGGGACAGCTAGCACAGATACGCAGTATTTT. This codes for CASSLVGTASTDTQYF.

This clone was seen a single time. The rearrangement links TRBV2 to TRBJ1-2; 12 bases match TRBD1. Germline V CDR1 and CDR2: SNHLY, FYNNEI. V lost 5 bases to trimming and J lost 7 bases; unmatched junction nucleotides: 8. This CDR3 contains 15 residues. The CDR3 nucleotides read TGTGCCAGCAGTCCCGGGACAGGGGGCGCGGTTGGCTACACCTTC. It encodes CASSPGTGGAVGYTF.

The chain carries TRBV5-1 and TRBJ2-5, with 8 nucleotides matching TRBD2. J lost 3 bases, V lost 2 bases, and 6 bases had no gene match. Germline-derived CDR1 and CDR2 are SGHRS and YFSETQ. The CDR3 totals 15 residues. This chain's CDR3 is CASSFHSGTKETQYF. The CDR3 DNA is TGCGCCAGCAGCTTTCATAGCGGGACGAAAGAGACCCAGTACTTC.

This clone has just a few counts. V usage is TRBV7-9 and J usage is TRBJ1-2; D gene unclear. V lost 1 base, J lost 2 bases, and 8 bases lay in between. Germline V gene data show CDR1 as SEHNR and CDR2 as FQNEAQ (reference sequence). The CDR3 is 14 residues long. CDR3 DNA: TGTGCCAGCAGCTTAGAGAGGGCAAACTATGGCTACACCTTC. Its protein is CASSLERANYGYTF.

As regards this clone: The CDR3 ends on some other residue instead of the conserved phenylalanine or tryptophan, so this is likely a read error. The chain combines TRBV6-5 with TRBJ2-3, with a possible D match to TRBD2 (5 bases). Between the trimmed V and J ends, which lost 6 bases and 6 bases, there was a span of 16 bases. CDR1 is MNHEY and CDR2 is SVGAGI in the germline V gene. The CDR3 contains 14 residues. The CDR3 bases are TGTGCCAGCAGGAGAGCTAGCAAAGTGGATACGCAGTATCTT. Its translation is CASRRASKVDTQYL.

In this sample, this clone turned up once. The chain uses TRBV5-1 and TRBJ2-2; 12 nucleotides align to TRBD1. V was pared by 5 bases and J by 2 bases, with 13 bases of the junction left unmatched. Germline lookup yields CDR1 SGHRS and CDR2 YFSETQ. The CDR3 totals 19 residues. CDR3 sequence (DNA): TGCGCCAGCAGTCAGAACCCAACCGGGACAGGGGGCAACACCGGGGAGCTGTTTTTT. Its translation is CASSQNPTGTGGNTGELFF.

This rearrangement joins TRBV28 to TRBJ1-2; TRBD1 agrees at 7 bases. CDR3 length equals 14 residues. CDR1 is MDHEN and CDR2 is SYDVKM in the germline V gene. V was clipped by 0 bases and J by 2 bases; unmatched bases: 0. The CDR3 region is CASSLWDRNYGYTF. The CDR3 DNA follows: TGTGCCAGCAGTTTATGGGACAGGAACTATGGCTACACCTTC.

This clone was found once. V and J are TRBV10-3 and TRBJ2-5, with D tentatively TRBD2 (6 bases). Germline V gene sequence: CDR1 ENHRY, CDR2 SYGVKD. V was clipped by 9 bases and J by 1 base, with 9 bases between them. The CDR3 consists of 12 residues. CDR3 in DNA: TGTGCCATTAGTAGCGGCCAAGAGACCCAGTACTTC. The encoded protein is CAISSGQETQYF.

CDR3: CASRLGVAGDLTYEQYF. The CDR3 nucleotides read TGTGCAAGTCGCTTAGGCGTAGCGGGAGACCTTACATACGAGCAGTACTTC. The chain joins TRBV12-2 to TRBJ2-7; the DNA was not compared with TRBD2, the D call given in the table. TRBV12-2 is an annotated pseudogene. This CDR3 region has 17 residues.

The genes are TRBV3-1 (or the pseudogene TRBV3-2) and TRBJ1-4; D is ambiguous. The V gene's germline CDR1 is LGHDT and CDR2 YNNKEL (reference sequence). CDR3 size: 14 residues. V lost 1 base, J lost 3 bases, and 6 bases lay in between. The CDR3 bases are TGTGCCAGCAGCCAAGGACAATCTAATGAAAAACTGTTTTTT. Residues: CASSQGQSNEKLFF.

This clone is categorized as medium-sized. The chain employs TRBV7-8 and TRBJ2-7, with TRBD1 as a possible D gene (6 bases). V was pared by 2 bases and J by 2 bases, with 10 bases between. CDR1 is SGHVS and CDR2 is FQNEAQ in the germline V gene. This CDR3 is built from 14 residues. DNA for the CDR3: TGTGCCAGCAGCTTAACAGGGCCGCCCTACGAGCAGTACTTC. Its protein product is CASSLTGPPYEQYF.

V usage is TRBV7-3 and J usage is TRBJ1-2; D uncertain. Looked up from germline, CDR1 is SGHTA and CDR2 is FQGTGA. Trimming cost V 4 bases and J 4 bases, with 10 bases left between them. This CDR3 spans 13 amino acids. The CDR3 region has the DNA TGTGCCAGCAGCTCGCCCCTAGGCTATGGCTACACCTTC. Protein product: CASSSPLGYGYTF.

The chain is built from TRBV12-5 and TRBJ2-1; 9 bases map to TRBD2. CDR3 length: 13 residues. The trim removed 2 bases at V and 9 bases at J, leaving 2 bases unmatched. CDR1 LGHNT and CDR2 FRNRAP come from the germline V gene. The chain's CDR3 is CASGLSGGPEQFF. The CDR3, as DNA: TGTGCTAGTGGTTTGAGCGGGGGGCCTGAGCAGTTCTTC. The whole variable domain, remainder taken from reference TRBV12-5 and TRBJ2-1, is DARVTQTPRHKVTEMGQEVTMRCQPILGHNTVFWYRQTMMQGLELLAYFRNRAPLDDSGMPKDRFSAEMPDATLATLKIQPSEPRDSAVYFCASGLSGGPEQFFGPGTRLTVL.

V is TRBV6-5 and J is TRBJ2-3; D not certain. Germline V gene data show CDR1 as MNHEY and CDR2 as SVGAGI. With 6 bases removed from V and 4 bases from J, the gap between germline ends came to 11 bases. The CDR3 runs to 13 residues. The CDR3, as DNA: TGTGCCAGCAGACTAATCCCCCCAGATACGCAGTATTTT. Translation: CASRLIPPDTQYF.